Sequencing of this T cell receptor (beta chain) was carried out in a study of T cell clonality in common variable immunodeficiency. Trimming took 5 bases from V and 3 from J, leaving 11 bases between them. The CDR3 has 14 residues. CDR1 is MNHEY and CDR2 is SVGEGT in the germline V gene. Assay: immunoSEQ multiplex PCR; the TCRdb copy retains only in-frame clones and omits some. The record shows about 35,000 clones for this sample, with no singletons present. This clone was counted ten times or more. The read comes to an end 3 residues before the CDR3 does, leaving the germline J gene to fill in the end.

V and J are TRBV6-2 or TRBV6-3 and TRBJ2-1; the D call may be TRBD1 or TRBD2 (5 bases each). The sample was peripheral blood mononuclear cells. The sequence came from a person aged 18 to 69 in good health. Partial CDR3 DNA: TGTGCCAGCAGTGGACCAGGGAGCTACAATGAG. Residues: CASSGPGSYNE. The complete CDR3 protein is CASSGPGSYNEQFF.